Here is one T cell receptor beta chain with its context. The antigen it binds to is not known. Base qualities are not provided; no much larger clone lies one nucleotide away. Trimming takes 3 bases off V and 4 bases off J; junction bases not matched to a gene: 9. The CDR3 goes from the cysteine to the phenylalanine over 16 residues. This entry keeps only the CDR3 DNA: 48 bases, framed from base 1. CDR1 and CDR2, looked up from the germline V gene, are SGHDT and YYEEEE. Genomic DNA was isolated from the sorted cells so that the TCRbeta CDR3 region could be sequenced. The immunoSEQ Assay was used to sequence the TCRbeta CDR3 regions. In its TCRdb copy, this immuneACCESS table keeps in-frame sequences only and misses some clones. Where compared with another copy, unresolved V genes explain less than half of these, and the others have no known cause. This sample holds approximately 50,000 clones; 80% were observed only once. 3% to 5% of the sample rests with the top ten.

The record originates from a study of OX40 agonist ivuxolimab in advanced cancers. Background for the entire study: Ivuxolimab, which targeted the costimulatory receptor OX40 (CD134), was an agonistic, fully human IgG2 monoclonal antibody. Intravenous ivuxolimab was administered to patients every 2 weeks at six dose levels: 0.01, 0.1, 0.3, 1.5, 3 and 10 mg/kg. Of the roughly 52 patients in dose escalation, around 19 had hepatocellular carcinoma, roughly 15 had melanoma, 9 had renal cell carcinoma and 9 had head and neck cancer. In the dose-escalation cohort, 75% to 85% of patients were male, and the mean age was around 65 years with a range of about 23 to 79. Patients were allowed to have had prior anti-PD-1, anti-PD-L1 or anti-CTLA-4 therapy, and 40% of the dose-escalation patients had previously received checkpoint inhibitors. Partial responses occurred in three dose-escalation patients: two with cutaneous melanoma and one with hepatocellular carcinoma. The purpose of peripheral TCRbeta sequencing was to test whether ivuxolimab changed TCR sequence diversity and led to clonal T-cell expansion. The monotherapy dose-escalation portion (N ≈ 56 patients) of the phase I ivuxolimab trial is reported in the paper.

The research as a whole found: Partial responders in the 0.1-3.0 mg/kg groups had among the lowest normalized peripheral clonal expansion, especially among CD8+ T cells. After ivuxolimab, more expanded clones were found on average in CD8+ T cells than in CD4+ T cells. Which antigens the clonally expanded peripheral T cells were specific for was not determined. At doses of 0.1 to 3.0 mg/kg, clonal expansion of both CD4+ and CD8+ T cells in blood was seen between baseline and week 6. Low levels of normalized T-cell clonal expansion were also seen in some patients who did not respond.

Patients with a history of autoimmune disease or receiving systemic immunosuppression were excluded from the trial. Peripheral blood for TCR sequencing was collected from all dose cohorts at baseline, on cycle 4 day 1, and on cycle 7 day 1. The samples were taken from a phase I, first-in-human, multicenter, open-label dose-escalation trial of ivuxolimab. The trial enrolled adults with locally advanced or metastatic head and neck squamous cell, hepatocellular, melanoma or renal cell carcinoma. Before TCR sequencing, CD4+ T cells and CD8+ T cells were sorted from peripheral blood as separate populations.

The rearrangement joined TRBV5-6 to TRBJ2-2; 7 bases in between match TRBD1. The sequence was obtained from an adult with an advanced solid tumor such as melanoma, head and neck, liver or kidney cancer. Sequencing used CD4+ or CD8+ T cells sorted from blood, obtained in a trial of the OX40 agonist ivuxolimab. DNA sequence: TGTGCCAGCAGCTCCATTAGGGACAGTATCACCGGGGAGCTGTTTTTT. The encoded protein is CASSSIRDSITGELFF.